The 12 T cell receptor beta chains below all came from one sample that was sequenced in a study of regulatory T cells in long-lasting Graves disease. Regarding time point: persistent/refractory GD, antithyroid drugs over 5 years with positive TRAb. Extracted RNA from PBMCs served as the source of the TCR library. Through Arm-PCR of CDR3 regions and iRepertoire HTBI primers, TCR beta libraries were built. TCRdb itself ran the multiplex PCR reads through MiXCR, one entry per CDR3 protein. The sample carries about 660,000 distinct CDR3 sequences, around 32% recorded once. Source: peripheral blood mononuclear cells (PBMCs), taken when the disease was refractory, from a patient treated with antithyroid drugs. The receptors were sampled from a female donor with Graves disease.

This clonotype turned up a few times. CDR3 residues: CSASQPPGQETQYF. The CDR3, as DNA: TGCAGCGCATCACAACCCCCGGGACAAGAGACCCAGTACTTC. This chain connects TRBV29-1 to TRBJ2-5; the D gene is possibly TRBD2 (5 bases). V lost 7 bases and J lost 2, with 17 bases in between. Germline V gene sequence: CDR1 SQVTM, CDR2 ANQGSEA. The length of the CDR3 is 14 residues.

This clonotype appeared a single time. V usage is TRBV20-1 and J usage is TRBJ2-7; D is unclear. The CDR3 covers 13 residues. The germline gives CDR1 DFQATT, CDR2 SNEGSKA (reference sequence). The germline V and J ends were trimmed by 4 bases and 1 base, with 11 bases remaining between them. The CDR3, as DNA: TGCAGTGCTACGTCCTACGTGTCCTACGAGCAGTACTTC. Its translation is CSATSYVSYEQYF.

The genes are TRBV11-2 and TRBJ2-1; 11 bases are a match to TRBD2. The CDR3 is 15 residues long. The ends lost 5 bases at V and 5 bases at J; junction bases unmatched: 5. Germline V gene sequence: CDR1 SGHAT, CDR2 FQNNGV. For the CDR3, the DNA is TGTGCCAGCAGCGAGGGACTAGCGGTACACAATGAGCAGTTCTTC. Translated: CASSEGLAVHNEQFF.

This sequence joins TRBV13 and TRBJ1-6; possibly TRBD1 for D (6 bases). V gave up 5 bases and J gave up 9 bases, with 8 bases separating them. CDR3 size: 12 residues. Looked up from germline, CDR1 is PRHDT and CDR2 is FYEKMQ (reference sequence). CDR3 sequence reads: CASSRRGSPLHF. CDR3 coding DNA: TGTGCCAGCAGCCGCAGGGGTTCACCCCTCCACTTT. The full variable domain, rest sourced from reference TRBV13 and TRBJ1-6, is AAGVIQSPRHLIKEKRETATLKCYPIPRHDTVYWYQQGPGQDPQFLISFYEKMQSDKGSIPDRFSAQQFSDYHSELNMSSLELGDSALYFCASSRRGSPLHFGNGTRLTVT.

CDR3 in amino acids: CASSQDFYGYTF. The DNA for the CDR3 is TGTGCCAGCAGCCAAGATTTCTATGGCTACACCTTC. This chain joins TRBV11-2 and TRBJ1-2; D is ambiguous. The CDR3 has 12 residues. V was pared by 5 bases and J by 4 bases, with 8 bases between. The V gene's germline CDR1 is SGHAT and CDR2 FQNNGV.

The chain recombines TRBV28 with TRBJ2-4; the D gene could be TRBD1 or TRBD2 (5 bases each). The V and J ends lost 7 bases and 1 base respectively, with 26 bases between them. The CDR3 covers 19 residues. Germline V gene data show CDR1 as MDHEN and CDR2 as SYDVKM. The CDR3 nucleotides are TGTGCCAGCACCTTATTTTGGCAGGGAAGGGGAGAGGCCAAAAACATTCAGTACTTC. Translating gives CASTLFWQGRGEAKNIQYF.

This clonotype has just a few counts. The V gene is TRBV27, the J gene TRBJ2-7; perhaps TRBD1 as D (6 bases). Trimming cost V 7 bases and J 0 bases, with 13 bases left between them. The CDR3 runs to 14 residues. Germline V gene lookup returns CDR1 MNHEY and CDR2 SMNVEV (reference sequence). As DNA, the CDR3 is TGTGCCAGCACCCAGACAGGACGCTCCTACGAGCAGTACTTC. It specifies CASTQTGRSYEQYF.

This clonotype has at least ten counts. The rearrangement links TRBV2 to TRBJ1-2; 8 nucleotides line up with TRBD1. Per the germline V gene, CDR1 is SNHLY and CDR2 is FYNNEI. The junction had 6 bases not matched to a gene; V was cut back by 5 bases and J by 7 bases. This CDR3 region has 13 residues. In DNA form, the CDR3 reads TGTGCCAGCAGTAGGCCAGGGGGCGGTGGCTACACCTTC. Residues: CASSRPGGGGYTF. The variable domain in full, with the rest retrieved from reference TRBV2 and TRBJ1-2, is EPEVTQTPSHQVTQMGQEVILRCVPISNHLYFYWYRQILGQKVEFLVSFYNNEISEKSEIFDDQFSVERPDGSNFTLKIRSTKLEDSAMYFCASSRPGGGGYTFGSGTRLTVV.

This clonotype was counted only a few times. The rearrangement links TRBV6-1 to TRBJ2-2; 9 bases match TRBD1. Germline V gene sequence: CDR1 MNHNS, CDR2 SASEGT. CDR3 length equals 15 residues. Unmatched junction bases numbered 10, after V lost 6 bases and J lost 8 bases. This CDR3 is CASRKQGALGGELFF. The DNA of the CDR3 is TGTGCCAGCAGGAAACAGGGGGCGCTTGGAGGGGAGCTGTTTTTT.

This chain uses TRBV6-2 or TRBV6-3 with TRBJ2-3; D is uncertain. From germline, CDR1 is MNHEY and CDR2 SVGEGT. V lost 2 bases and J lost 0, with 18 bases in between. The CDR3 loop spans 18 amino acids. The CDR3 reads CASSYPSRPEPSTDTQYF. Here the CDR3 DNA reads TGTGCCAGCAGTTACCCCTCCCGACCAGAGCCGAGCACAGATACGCAGTATTTT.

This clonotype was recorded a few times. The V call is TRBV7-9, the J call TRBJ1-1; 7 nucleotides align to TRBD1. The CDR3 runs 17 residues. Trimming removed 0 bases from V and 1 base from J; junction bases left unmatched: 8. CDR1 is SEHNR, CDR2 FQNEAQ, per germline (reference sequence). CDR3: CASSLAVGTAKNTEAFF. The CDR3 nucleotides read TGTGCCAGCAGCTTAGCCGTCGGGACAGCGAAGAACACTGAAGCTTTCTTT.

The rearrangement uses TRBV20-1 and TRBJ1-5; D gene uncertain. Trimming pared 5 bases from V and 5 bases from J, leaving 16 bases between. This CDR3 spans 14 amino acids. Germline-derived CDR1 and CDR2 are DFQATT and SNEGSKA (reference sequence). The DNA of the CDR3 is TGCAGTGCTCGATCCCTCCCTCCCGATCAGCCCCAGCATTTT. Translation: CSARSLPPDQPQHF.